This TCR beta chain was found in a study of blood T cell repertoires in COVID-19. Overall study context: COVID-19 samples collected from the United States, Italy and Spain covered acute and convalescent phases. Nucleic acid was either cDNA or gDNA, and it came from T cells, B-cell-depleted T cells, or PBMCs.

Per the authors' pipeline: Estimation of nucleated cell counts relied on the amplification of reference gene primers. The protocol was immunoSEQ multiplex PCR, while the TCRdb copy is restricted to in-frame clones and leaves out a portion. V and J calls and clone size are given by that table; D and trimming were obtained from the DNA. This table has approximately 200,000 clones, 75% to 90% appearing once. Material for sequencing was peripheral blood. The clonotype comes from a man younger than 40 with acute or convalescent COVID-19.

The CDR3 nucleotides read TGTGCCAGCTCACCAGAGCGGTTGTATTCACCCCTCCACTTT. Amino acids: CASSPERLYSPLHF. The chain combines TRBV18 with TRBJ1-6, with D hard to call. Germline V gene sequence: CDR1 KGHSH, CDR2 LQKENI. V was trimmed by 2 bases and J by 8 bases, leaving 10 bases between them. CDR3 length: 14 amino acids.